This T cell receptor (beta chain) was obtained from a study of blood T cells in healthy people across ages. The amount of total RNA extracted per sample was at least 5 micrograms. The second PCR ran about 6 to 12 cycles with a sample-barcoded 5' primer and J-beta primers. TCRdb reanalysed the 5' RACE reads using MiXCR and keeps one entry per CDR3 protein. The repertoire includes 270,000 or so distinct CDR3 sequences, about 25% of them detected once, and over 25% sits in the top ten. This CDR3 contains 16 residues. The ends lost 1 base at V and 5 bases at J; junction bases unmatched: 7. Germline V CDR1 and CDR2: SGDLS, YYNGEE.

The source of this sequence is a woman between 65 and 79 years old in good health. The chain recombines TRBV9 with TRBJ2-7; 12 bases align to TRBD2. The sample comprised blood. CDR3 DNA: TGTGCCAGCAGCGTATCGACTAGCGGGAGTTGGGACGAGCAGTACTTC. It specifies CASSVSTSGSWDEQYF.